This passage covers 11 T cell receptor beta chains from one sample sequenced in a study of T cells in Graves' hyperthyroidism and ophthalmopathy (dated by TCRdb to between 2018 and 2021). The library was generated by multiplex PCR. The listed sequencing device is Illumina HiSeq 2000. The TCR beta CDR3 regions were amplified from the RNA transcripts. For the first round of RT-PCR on the TCR CDR3, the HTBI primer set was used together with the Qiagen OneStep RT-PCR kit. The public reads were reanalyzed by TCRdb: fastp trimming at Q25, MiXCR alignment, in-frame beta chains only. Each record represents a unique CDR3 protein, reported with the most common genes and DNA among its rows. The sample data list hundreds of thousands of distinct CDR3 sequences, and approximately 15% of these were observed just once. The ten largest clones represent around 3.3% of the sample. What was sequenced was blood. All receptors derive from a middle-aged woman with Graves' ophthalmopathy.

V and J are TRBV7-6 and TRBJ2-1; D gene unclear. CDR3 size: 15 residues. The ends were cut back, 3 bases at V and 5 bases at J, with 14 bases in the middle. Germline V gene data show CDR1 as SGHVS and CDR2 as FNYEAQ. Here the CDR3 reads CASSLGGAFDNEQFF. The CDR3 DNA is TGTGCCAGCAGCTTGGGCGGAGCCTTCGACAATGAGCAGTTCTTC.

The rearrangement links TRBV28 to TRBJ2-3; D perhaps matches TRBD2 (6 bases). The germline V and J ends were trimmed by 8 bases and 6 bases, with 15 bases remaining between them. Germline V lookup: CDR1 MDHEN, CDR2 SYDVKM. The CDR3 sequence is 13 residues long. For the CDR3, the DNA is TGTGCCAGCTCGGGAGCGGTCCTTGATACGCAGTATTTT. Residues: CASSGAVLDTQYF.

This clonotype appeared once. The chain couples TRBV10-3 to TRBJ2-1, with TRBD2 matching 9 bases. This CDR3 comprises 17 residues. Germline V lookup: CDR1 ENHRY, CDR2 SYGVKD. Unmatched junction bases numbered 16, after V lost 6 bases and J lost 7 bases. CDR3 sequence reads: CAISRGLAGGPGNEQFF. The CDR3 DNA follows: TGTGCCATCAGCCGAGGCCTGGCGGGAGGGCCCGGAAATGAGCAGTTCTTC.

This clonotype occurred a few times. This chain uses TRBV27 with TRBJ1-5; 7 nucleotides align to TRBD1. Looked up from germline, CDR1 is MNHEY and CDR2 is SMNVEV (reference sequence). The V segment lost 6 bases and the J segment 5 bases; nucleotides outside the gene matches: 7. The CDR3 loop spans 14 amino acids. CDR3 DNA: TGTGCCAGCAGCTATAGGGGGCAGGATCAGCCCCAGCATTTT. As protein: CASSYRGQDQPQHF.

Many counts were recorded for this clonotype. This rearrangement joins TRBV5-1 to TRBJ2-1; D remains unclear. The germline V gene encodes CDR1 SGHRS and CDR2 YFSETQ. Trimming removed 3 bases at V and 5 bases at J, with 12 bases between. This CDR3 region has 14 residues. The CDR3 reads CASSSSNYDNEQFF. In nucleotides, the CDR3 is TGCGCCAGCAGCTCTTCGAACTATGACAATGAGCAGTTCTTC. The variable domain in full, with the rest retrieved from reference TRBV5-1 and TRBJ2-1, is KAGVTQTPRYLIKTRGQQVTLSCSPISGHRSVSWYQQTPGQGLQFLFEYFSETQRNKGNFPGRFSGRQFSNSRSEMNVSTLELGDSALYLCASSSSNYDNEQFFGPGTRLTVL.

This clonotype was seen at least ten times. The V and J genes are TRBV20-1 and TRBJ1-2, with 9 bases fitting TRBD1. This CDR3 is 12 amino acids long. CDR1 and CDR2 (germline): DFQATT, SNEGSKA (reference sequence). The V segment lost 5 bases and the J segment 8 bases; nucleotides outside the gene matches: 6. CDR3 sequence: CSASDRGWGYTF. CDR3 in DNA: TGCAGTGCTTCGGACAGGGGATGGGGCTACACCTTC.

In its sample, this clonotype was seen many times. The rearrangement joins TRBV11-1 to TRBJ2-1; 10 bases line up with TRBD2. V dropped 2 bases and J dropped 8; count of bases not matched to a gene: 9. CDR1 is SGHAT, CDR2 FQDESV, per germline (reference sequence). CDR3 length equals 16 residues. The CDR3 loop reads CASSLRTSGGRDEQFF. The CDR3 DNA reads TGTGCCAGCAGCTTAAGGACTAGCGGTGGACGTGATGAGCAGTTCTTC.

This clonotype was counted between two and nine times. In nucleotides, the CDR3 is TGTGCCAGCAGCGTCGCCTCTAACTATGGCTACACCTTC. It specifies CASSVASNYGYTF. The J gene is TRBJ1-2, the V gene TRBV9; no clear D gene. CDR1 and CDR2 (germline): SGDLS, YYNGEE. The CDR3 covers 13 residues. V lost 2 bases, J lost 0 bases, and 5 bases lay in between.

This clonotype appeared many times. The rearrangement links TRBV7-9 to TRBJ2-2, with TRBD2 matching 9 bases. Germline CDR1 SEHNR, CDR2 FQNEAQ (reference sequence). CDR3 length: 15 amino acids. Unmatched junction bases numbered 2, after V lost 5 bases and J lost 1 base. DNA for the CDR3: TGTGCCAGCAGCCGACTAGCGGAGAACACCGGGGAGCTGTTTTTT. Protein: CASSRLAENTGELFF.

This clonotype was observed at least ten times. The V gene is TRBV20-1, the J gene TRBJ2-7, with a possible D match to TRBD1 (5 bases). Looked up from germline, CDR1 is DFQATT and CDR2 is SNEGSKA (reference sequence). This CDR3 contains 14 residues. Deletions cut 5 bases from V and 0 bases from J, with 14 bases between. The CDR3 protein is CSAEQVTSSYEQYF. CDR3 bases: TGCAGTGCTGAACAGGTCACGAGCTCCTACGAGCAGTACTTC.

This clonotype was detected many times. This chain joins TRBV28 and TRBJ2-1; maybe TRBD2 (5 bases). The CDR3 is 14 amino acids. Trimming took off 5 bases at V and 6 bases at J, with 14 bases between the two ends. Germline V gene sequence: CDR1 MDHEN, CDR2 SYDVKM. This CDR3 reads CASSKLVRVNEQFF. The CDR3 nucleotides are TGTGCCAGCAGTAAGCTAGTGCGGGTCAATGAGCAGTTCTTC.